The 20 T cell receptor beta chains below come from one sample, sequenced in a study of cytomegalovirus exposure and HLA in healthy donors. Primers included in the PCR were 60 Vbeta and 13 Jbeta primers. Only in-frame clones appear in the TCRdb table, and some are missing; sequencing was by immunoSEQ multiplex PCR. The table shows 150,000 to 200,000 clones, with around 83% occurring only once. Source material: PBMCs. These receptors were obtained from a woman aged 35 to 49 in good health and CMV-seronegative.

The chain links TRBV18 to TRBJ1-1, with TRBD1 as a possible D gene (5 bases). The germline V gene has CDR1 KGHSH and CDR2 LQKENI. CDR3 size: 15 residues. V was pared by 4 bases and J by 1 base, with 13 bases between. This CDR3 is CASSLGPARNTEAFF. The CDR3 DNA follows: TGTGCCAGCTCACTGGGGCCCGCGAGGAACACTGAAGCTTTCTTT.

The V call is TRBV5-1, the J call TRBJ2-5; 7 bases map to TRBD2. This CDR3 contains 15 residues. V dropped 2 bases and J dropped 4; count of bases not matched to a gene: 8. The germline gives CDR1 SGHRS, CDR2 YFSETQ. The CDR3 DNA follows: TGCGCCAGCAGCTTAAATCTCGGGGGGACAGAGACCCAGTACTTC. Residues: CASSLNLGGTETQYF.

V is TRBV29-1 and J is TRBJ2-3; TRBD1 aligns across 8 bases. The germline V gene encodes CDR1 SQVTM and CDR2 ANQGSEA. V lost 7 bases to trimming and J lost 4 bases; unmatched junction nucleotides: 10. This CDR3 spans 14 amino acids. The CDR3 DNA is TGCAGCGCCATCGAGGCAGGGGGCCCAGATACGCAGTATTTT. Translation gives CSAIEAGGPDTQYF.

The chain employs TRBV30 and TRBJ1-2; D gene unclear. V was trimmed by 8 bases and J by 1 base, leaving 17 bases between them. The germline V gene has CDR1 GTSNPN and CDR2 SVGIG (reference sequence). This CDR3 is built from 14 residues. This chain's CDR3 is CAGGRFGDNYGYTF. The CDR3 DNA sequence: TGTGCCGGAGGGCGTTTTGGGGATAACTATGGCTACACCTTC.

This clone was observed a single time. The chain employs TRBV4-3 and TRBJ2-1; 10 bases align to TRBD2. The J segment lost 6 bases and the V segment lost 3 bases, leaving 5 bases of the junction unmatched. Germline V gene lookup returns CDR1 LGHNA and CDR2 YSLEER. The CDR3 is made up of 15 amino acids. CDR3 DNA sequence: TGCGCCAGCAGCCAGAGGACTAGCGGCCTCAATGAGCAGTTCTTC. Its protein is CASSQRTSGLNEQFF.

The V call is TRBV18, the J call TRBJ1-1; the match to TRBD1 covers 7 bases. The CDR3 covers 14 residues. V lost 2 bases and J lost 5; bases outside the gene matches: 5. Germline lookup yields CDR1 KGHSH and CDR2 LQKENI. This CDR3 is CASSPREQGTEAFF. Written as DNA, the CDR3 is TGTGCCAGCTCACCAAGGGAACAGGGGACTGAAGCTTTCTTT.

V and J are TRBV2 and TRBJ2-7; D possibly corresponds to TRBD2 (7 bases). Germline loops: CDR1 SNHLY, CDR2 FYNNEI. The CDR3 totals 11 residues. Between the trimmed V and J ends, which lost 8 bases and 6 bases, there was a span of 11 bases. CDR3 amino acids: CASGGGFEQYV. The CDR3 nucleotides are TGTGCCAGCGGGGGGGGCTTCGAGCAGTACGTC.

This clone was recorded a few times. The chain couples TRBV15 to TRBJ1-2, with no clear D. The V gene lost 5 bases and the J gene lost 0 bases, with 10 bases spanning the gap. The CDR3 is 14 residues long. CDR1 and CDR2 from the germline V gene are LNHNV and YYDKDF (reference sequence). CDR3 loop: CATSPAGTNYGYTF. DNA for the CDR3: TGTGCCACCAGCCCCGCAGGAACTAACTATGGCTACACCTTC.

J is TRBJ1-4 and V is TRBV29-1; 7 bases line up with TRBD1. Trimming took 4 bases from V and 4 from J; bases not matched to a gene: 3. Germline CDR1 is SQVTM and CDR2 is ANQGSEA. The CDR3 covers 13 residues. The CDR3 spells CSVGDSFNEKLFF. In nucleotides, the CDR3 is TGCAGCGTTGGGGACAGCTTTAATGAAAAACTGTTTTTT.

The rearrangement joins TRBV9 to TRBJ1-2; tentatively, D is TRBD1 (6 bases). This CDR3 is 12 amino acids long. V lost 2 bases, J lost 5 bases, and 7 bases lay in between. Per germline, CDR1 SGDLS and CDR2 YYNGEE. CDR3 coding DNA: TGTGCCAGCAGCGTGACAGGTTATGGCTACACCTTC. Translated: CASSVTGYGYTF.

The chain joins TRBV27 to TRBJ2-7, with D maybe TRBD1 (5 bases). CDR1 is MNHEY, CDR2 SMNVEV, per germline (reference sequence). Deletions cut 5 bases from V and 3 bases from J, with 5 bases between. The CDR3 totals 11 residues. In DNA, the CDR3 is TGTGCCAGCAGTCAGGGCTACGAGCAGTACTTC. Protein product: CASSQGYEQYF.

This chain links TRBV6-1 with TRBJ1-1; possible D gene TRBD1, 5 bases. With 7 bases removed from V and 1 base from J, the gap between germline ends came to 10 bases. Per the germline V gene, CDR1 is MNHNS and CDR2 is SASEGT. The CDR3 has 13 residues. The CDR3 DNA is TGTGCCAGCACCCAGGGTAGGAACACTGAAGCTTTCTTT. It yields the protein CASTQGRNTEAFF.

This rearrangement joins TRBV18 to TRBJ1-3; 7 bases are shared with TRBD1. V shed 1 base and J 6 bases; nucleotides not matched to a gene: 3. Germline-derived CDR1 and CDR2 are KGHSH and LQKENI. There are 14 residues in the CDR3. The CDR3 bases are TGTGCCAGCTCACCACGACAGGGAGCAAACACCATATATTTT. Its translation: CASSPRQGANTIYF. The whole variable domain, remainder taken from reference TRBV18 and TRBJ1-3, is NAGVMQNPRHLVRRRGQEARLRCSPMKGHSHVYWYRQLPEEGLKFMVYLQKENIIDESGMPKERFSAEFPKEGPSILRIQQVVRGDSAAYFCASSPRQGANTIYFGEGSWLTVV.

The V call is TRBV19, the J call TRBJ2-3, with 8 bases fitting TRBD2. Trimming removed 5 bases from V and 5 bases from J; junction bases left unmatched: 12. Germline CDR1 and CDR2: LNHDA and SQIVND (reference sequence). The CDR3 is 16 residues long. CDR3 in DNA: TGTGCCAGTAGTTGGAGCGGGAGTAAGTTTGGAGATACGCAGTATTTT. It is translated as CASSWSGSKFGDTQYF.

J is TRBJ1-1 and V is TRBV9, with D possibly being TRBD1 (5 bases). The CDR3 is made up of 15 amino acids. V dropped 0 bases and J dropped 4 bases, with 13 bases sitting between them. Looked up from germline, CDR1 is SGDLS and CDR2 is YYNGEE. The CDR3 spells CASSVGGAASTEAFF. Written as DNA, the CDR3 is TGTGCCAGCAGCGTAGGGGGCGCAGCGAGCACTGAAGCTTTCTTT.

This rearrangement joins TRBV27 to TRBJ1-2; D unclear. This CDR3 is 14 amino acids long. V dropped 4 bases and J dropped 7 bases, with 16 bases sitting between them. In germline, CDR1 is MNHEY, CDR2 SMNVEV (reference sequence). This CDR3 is CASSSPLRRSGYTF. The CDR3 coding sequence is TGTGCCAGCAGTTCCCCGTTGAGGCGCTCTGGCTACACCTTC.

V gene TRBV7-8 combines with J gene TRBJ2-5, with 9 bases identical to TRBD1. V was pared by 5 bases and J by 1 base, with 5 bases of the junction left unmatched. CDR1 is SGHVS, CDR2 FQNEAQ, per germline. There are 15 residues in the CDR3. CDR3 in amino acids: CASSLGQGIQETQYF. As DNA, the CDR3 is TGTGCCAGCAGCCTCGGACAGGGGATCCAAGAGACCCAGTACTTC.

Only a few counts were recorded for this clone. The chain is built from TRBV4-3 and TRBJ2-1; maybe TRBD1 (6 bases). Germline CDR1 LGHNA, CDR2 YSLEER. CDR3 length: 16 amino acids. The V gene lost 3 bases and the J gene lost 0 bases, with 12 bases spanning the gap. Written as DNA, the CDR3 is TGCGCCAGCAGCCAGGATCGGGACACCTCCTACAATGAGCAGTTCTTC. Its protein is CASSQDRDTSYNEQFF.

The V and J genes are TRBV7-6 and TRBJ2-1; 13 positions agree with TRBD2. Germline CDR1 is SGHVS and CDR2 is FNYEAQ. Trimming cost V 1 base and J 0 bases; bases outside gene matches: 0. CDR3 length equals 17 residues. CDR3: CASSLGTSGSSYNEQFF. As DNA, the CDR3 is TGTGCCAGCAGCTTAGGGACTAGCGGGAGCTCCTACAATGAGCAGTTCTTC.

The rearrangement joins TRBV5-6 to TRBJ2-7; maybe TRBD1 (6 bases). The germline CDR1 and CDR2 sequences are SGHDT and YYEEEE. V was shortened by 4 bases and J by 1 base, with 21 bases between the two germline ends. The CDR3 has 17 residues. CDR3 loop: CASSGTTGTDGSYEQYV. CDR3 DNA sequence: TGTGCCAGCAGCGGTACCACAGGGACGGATGGGTCCTACGAGCAGTACGTC.